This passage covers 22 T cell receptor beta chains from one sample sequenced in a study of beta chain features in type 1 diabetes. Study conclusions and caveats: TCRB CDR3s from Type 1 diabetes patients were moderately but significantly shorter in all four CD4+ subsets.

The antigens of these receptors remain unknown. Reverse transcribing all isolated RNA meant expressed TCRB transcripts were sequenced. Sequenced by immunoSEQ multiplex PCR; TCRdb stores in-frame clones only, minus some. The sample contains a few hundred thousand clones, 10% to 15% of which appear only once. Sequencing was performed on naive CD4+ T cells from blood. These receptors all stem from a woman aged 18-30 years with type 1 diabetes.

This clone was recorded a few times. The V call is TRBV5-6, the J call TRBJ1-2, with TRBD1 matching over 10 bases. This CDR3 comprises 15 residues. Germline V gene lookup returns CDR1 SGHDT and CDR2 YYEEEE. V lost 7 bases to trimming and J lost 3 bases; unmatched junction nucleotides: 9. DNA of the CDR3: TGTGCCAGCCGCCCGACAGGGGGCGTACACTATGGCTACACCTTC. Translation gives CASRPTGGVHYGYTF.

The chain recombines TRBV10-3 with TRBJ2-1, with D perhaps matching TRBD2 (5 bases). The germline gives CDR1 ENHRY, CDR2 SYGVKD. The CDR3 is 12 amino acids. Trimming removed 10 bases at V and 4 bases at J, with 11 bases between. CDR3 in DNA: TGTGCCACCTTCGGGGTTTACAATGAGCAGTTCTTC. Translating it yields CATFGVYNEQFF.

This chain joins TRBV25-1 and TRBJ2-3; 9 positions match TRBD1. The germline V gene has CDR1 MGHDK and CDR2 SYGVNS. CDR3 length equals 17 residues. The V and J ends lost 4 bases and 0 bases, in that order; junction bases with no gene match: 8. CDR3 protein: CASSGQGVTTSTDTQYF. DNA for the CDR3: TGTGCCAGCAGTGGACAGGGGGTCACAACTAGCACAGATACGCAGTATTTT.

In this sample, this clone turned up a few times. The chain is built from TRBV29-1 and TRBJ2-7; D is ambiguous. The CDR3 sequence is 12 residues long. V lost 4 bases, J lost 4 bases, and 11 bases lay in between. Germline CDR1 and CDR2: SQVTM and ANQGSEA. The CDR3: CSVGEREYEQYF. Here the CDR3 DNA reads TGCAGCGTTGGCGAGAGAGAATACGAGCAGTACTTC.

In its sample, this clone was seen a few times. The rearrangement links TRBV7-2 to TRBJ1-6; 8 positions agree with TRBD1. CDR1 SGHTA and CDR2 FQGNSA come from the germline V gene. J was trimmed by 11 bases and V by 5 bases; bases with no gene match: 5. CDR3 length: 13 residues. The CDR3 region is CASSTRTGTPLHF. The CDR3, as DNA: TGTGCCAGCAGCACCCGGACAGGGACACCCCTCCACTTT.

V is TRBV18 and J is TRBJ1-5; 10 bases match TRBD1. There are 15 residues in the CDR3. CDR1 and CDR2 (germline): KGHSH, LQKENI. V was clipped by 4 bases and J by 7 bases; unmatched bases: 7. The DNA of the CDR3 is TGTGCCAGCTCACAAGTTGGACAGGGGGACCAGCCCCAGCATTTT. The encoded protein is CASSQVGQGDQPQHF.

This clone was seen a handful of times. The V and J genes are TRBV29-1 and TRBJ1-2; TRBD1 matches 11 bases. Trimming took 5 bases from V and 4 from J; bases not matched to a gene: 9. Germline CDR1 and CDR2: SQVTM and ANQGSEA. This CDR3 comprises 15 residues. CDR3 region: CSVRGTGGRGYGYTF. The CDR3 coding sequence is TGCAGCGTTCGCGGGACAGGGGGTAGAGGCTATGGCTACACCTTC.

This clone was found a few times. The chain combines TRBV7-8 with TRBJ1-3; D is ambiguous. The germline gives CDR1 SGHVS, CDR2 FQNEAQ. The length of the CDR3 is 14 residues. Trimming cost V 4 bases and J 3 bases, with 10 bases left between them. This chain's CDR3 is CASSSPDFGNTIYF. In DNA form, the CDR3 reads TGTGCCAGCAGCTCACCAGATTTTGGAAACACCATATATTTT.

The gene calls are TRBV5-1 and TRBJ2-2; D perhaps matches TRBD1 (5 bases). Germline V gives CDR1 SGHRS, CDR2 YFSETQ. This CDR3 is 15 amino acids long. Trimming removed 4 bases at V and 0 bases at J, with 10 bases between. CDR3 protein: CASSPARANTGELFF. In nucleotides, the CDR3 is TGCGCCAGCAGCCCAGCCAGGGCGAACACCGGGGAGCTGTTTTTT. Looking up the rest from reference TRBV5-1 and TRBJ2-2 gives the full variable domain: KAGVTQTPRYLIKTRGQQVTLSCSPISGHRSVSWYQQTPGQGLQFLFEYFSETQRNKGNFPGRFSGRQFSNSRSEMNVSTLELGDSALYLCASSPARANTGELFFGEGSRLTVL.

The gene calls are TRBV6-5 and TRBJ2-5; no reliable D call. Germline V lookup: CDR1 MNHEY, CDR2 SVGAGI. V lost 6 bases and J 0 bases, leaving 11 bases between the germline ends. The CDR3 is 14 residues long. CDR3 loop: CASSRSLYQETQYF. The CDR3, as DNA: TGTGCCAGCAGCAGAAGTTTGTACCAAGAGACCCAGTACTTC.

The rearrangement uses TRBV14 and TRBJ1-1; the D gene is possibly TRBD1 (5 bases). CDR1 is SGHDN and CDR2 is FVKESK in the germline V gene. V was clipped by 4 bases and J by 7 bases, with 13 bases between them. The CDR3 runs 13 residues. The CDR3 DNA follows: TGTGCCAGCAGCCGTGGGGGGGGTATTGAAGCTTTCTTT. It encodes CASSRGGGIEAFF. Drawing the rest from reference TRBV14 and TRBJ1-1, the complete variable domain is EAGVTQFPSHSVIEKGQTVTLRCDPISGHDNLYWYRRVMGKEIKFLLHFVKESKQDESGMPNNRFLAERTGGTYSTLKVQPAELEDSGVYFCASSRGGGIEAFFGQGTRLTVV.

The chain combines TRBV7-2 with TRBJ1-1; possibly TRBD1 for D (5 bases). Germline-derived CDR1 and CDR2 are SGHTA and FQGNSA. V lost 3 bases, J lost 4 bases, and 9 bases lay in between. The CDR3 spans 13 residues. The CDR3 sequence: CASSFGAPTEAFF. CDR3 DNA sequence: TGTGCCAGCAGCTTTGGGGCCCCCACTGAAGCTTTCTTT. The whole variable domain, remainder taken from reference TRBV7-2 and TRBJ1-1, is GAGVSQSPSNKVTEKGKDVELRCDPISGHTALYWYRQSLGQGLEFLIYFQGNSAPDKSGLPSDRFSAERTGGSVSTLTIQRTQQEDSAVYLCASSFGAPTEAFFGQGTRLTVV.

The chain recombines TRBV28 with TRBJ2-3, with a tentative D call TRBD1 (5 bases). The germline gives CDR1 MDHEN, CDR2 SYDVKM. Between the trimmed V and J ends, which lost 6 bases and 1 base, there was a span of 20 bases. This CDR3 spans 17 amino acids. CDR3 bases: TGTGCCAGCAGGCCTGCGTGGGGAAAACAGGGCACAGATACGCAGTATTTT. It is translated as CASRPAWGKQGTDTQYF.

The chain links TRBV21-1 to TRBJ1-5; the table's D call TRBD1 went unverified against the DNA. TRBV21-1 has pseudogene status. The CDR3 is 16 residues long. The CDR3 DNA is TGTGCCAGCAGCAAAGGGGGGGACAGGAGCAATCAGCCCCAGCATTTT. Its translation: CASSKGGDRSNQPQHF.

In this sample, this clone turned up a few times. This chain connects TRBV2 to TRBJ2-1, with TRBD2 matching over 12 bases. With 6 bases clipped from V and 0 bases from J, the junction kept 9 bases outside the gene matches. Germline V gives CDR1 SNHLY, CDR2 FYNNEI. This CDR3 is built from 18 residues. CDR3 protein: CASRGGLAGLSSYNEQFF. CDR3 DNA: TGTGCCAGCAGGGGGGGACTAGCGGGCCTGAGCTCCTACAATGAGCAGTTCTTC. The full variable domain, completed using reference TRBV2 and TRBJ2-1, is EPEVTQTPSHQVTQMGQEVILRCVPISNHLYFYWYRQILGQKVEFLVSFYNNEISEKSEIFDDQFSVERPDGSNFTLKIRSTKLEDSAMYFCASRGGLAGLSSYNEQFFGPGTRLTVL.

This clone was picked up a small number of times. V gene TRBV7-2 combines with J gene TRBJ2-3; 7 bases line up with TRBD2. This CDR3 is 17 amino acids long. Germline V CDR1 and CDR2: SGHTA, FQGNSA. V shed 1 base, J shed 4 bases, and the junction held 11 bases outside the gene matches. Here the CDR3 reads CASSLVSGALWADTQYF. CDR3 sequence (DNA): TGTGCCAGCAGCTTAGTGAGCGGGGCCCTCTGGGCAGATACGCAGTATTTT.

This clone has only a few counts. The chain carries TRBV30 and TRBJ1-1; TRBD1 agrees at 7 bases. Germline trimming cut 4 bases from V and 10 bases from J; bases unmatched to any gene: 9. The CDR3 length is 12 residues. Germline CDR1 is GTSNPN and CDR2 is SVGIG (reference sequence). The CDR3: CAWNGRGPGAFF. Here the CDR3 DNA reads TGTGCCTGGAATGGAAGGGGGCCGGGAGCTTTCTTT.

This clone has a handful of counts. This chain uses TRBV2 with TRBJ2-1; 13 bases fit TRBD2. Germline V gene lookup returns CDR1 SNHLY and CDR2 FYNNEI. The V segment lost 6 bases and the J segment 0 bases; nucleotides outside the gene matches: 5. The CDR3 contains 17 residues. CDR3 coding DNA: TGTGCCAGCAGCCGGACTAGCGGGGGAAGCTCCTACAATGAGCAGTTCTTC. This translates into CASSRTSGGSSYNEQFF.

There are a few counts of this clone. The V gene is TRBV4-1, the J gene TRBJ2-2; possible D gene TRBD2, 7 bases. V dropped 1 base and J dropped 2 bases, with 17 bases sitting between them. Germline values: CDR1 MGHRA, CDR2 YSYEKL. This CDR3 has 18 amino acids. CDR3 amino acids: CASSQGLGGAVNTGELFF. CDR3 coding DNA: TGCGCCAGCAGCCAAGGCCTGGGGGGGGCGGTCAACACCGGGGAGCTGTTTTTT.

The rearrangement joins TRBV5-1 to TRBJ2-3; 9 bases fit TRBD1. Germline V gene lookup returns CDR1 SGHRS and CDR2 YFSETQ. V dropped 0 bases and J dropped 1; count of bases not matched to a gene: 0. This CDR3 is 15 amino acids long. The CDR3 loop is CASSLGTGGTDTQYF. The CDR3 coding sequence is TGCGCCAGCAGCTTGGGGACAGGGGGCACAGATACGCAGTATTTT.

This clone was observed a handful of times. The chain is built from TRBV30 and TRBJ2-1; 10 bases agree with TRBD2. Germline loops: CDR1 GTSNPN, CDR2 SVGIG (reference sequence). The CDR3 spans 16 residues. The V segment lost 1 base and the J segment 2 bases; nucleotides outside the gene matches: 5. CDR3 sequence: CAWSGTSGYTYNEQFF. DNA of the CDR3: TGTGCCTGGAGTGGGACTAGCGGATATACCTACAATGAGCAGTTCTTC.

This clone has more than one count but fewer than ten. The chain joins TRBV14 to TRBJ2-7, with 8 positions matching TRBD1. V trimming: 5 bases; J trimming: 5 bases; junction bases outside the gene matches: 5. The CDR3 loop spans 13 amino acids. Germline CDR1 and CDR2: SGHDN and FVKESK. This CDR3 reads CASSAAGGNEQYF. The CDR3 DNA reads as TGTGCCAGCAGCGCGGCAGGGGGCAACGAGCAGTACTTC.